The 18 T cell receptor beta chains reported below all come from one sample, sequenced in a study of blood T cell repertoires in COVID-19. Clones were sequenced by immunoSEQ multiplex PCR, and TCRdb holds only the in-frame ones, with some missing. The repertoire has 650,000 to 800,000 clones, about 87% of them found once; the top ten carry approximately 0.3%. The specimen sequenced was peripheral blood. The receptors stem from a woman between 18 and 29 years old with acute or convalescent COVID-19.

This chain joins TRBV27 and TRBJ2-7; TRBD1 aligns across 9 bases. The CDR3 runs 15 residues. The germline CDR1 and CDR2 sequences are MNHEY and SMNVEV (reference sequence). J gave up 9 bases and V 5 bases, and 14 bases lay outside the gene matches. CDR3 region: CASSLGQGFSQGQYF. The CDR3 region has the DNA TGTGCCAGCAGTCTGGGACAGGGATTCTCCCAGGGGCAGTACTTC.

The CDR3 region is CASSLTRTGTDTQYF. The CDR3 region has the DNA TGTGCCAGCAGCTTAACGAGAACAGGCACAGATACGCAGTATTTT. The gene calls are TRBV5-6 and TRBJ2-3; D is unresolved. V lost 2 bases and J lost 1, with 11 bases in between. The CDR3 totals 15 residues. Per the germline V gene, CDR1 is SGHDT and CDR2 is YYEEEE. Full variable domain (remainder filled in from reference TRBV5-6 and TRBJ2-3): DAGVTQSPTHLIKTRGQQVTLRCSPKSGHDTVSWYQQALGQGPQFIFQYYEEEERQRGNFPDRFSGHQFPNYSSELNVNALLLGDSALYLCASSLTRTGTDTQYFGPGTRLTVL.

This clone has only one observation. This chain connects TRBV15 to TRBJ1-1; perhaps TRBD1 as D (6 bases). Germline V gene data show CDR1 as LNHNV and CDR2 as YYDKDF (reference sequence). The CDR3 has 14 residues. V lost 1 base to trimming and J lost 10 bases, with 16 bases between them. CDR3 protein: CATSRGQGKSGAFF. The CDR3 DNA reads TGTGCCACCAGCAGAGGGCAGGGGAAGAGTGGAGCTTTCTTT.

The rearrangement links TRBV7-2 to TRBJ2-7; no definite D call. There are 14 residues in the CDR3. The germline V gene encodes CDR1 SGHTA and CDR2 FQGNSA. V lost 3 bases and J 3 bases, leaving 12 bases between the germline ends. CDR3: CASSFPLVGYEQYF. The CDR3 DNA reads TGTGCCAGCAGCTTCCCCCTCGTCGGCTACGAGCAGTACTTC.

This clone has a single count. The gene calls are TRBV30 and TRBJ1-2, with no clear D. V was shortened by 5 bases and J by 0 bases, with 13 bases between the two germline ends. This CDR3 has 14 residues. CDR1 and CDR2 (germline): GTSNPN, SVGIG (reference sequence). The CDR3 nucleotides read TGTGCCTGGGTGAGATCCTCCGCTAACTATGGCTACACCTTC. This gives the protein CAWVRSSANYGYTF.

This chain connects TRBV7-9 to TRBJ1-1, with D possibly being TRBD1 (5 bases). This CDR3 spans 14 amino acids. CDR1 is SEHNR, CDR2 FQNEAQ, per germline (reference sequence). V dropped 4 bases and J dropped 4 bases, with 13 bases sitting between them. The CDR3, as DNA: TGTGCCAGCAGCTCCCAGGGAAGGAGCACTGAAGCTTTCTTT. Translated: CASSSQGRSTEAFF.

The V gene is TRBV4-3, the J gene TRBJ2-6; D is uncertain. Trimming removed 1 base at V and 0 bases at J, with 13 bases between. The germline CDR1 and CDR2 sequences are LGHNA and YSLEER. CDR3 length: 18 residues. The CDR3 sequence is CASSQGQAAFSGANVLTF. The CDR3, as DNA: TGCGCCAGCAGCCAAGGGCAGGCTGCTTTCTCTGGGGCCAACGTCCTGACTTTC.

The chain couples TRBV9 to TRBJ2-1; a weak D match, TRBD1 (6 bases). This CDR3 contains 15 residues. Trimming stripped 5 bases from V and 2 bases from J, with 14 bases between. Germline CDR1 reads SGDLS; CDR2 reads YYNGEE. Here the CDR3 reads CASSPTGRPYNEQFF. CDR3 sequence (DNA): TGTGCCAGCAGTCCTACAGGGCGGCCCTACAATGAGCAGTTCTTC. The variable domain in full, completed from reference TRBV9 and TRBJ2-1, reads DSGVTQTPKHLITATGQRVTLRCSPRSGDLSVYWYQQSLDQGLQFLIQYYNGEERAKGNILERFSAQQFPDLHSELNLSSLELGDSALYFCASSPTGRPYNEQFFGPGTRLTVL.

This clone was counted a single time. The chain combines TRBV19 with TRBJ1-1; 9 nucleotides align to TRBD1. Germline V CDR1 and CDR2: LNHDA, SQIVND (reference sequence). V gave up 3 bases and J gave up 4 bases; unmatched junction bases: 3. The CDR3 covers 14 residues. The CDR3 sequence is CASSITGGATEAFF. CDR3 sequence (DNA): TGTGCCAGTAGTATTACAGGGGGCGCCACTGAAGCTTTCTTT. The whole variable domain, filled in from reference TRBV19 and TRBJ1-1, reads DGGITQSPKYLFRKEGQNVTLSCEQNLNHDAMYWYRQDPGQGLRLIYYSQIVNDFQKGDIAEGYSVSREKKESFPLTVTSAQKNPTAFYLCASSITGGATEAFFGQGTRLTVV.

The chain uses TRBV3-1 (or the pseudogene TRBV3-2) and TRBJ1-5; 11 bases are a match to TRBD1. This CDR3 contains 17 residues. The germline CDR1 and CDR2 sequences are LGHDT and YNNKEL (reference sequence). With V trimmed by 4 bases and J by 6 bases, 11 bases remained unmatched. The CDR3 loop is CASSPSRDRGIGQPQHF. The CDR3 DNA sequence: TGTGCCAGCAGCCCGTCCCGGGACAGGGGGATCGGTCAGCCCCAGCATTTT.

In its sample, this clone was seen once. CDR3 bases: TGTGCCAGCAGCCCTCGCCTAGACTACAATGAGCAGTTCTTC. Translated, it gives CASSPRLDYNEQFF. The chain is built from TRBV3-1 (or the pseudogene TRBV3-2) and TRBJ2-1, with D unclear. CDR3 size: 14 residues. Germline CDR1 is LGHDT and CDR2 is YNNKEL (reference sequence). Trimming took 4 bases from V and 3 from J, leaving 10 bases between them.

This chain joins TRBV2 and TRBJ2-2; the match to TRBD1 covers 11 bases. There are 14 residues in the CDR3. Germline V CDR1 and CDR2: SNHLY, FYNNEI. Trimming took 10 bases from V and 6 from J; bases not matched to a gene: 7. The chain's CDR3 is CATPGQGVPGELFF. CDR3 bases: TGTGCCACCCCGGGACAGGGGGTTCCCGGGGAGCTGTTTTTT. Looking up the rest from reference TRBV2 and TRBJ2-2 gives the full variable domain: EPEVTQTPSHQVTQMGQEVILRCVPISNHLYFYWYRQILGQKVEFLVSFYNNEISEKSEIFDDQFSVERPDGSNFTLKIRSTKLEDSAMYFCATPGQGVPGELFFGEGSRLTVL.

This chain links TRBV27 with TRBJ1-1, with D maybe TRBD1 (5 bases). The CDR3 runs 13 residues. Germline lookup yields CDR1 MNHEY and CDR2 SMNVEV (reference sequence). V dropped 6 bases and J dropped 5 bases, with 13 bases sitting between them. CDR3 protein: CASRWGVGTEAFF. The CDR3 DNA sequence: TGTGCCAGCAGATGGGGGGTAGGGACTGAAGCTTTCTTT.

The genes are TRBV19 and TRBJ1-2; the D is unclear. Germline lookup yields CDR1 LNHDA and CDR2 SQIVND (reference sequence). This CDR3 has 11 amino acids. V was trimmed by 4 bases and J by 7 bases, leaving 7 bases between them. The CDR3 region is CASSRGGGYTF. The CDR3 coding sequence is TGTGCCAGTAGTAGGGGAGGTGGCTACACCTTC.

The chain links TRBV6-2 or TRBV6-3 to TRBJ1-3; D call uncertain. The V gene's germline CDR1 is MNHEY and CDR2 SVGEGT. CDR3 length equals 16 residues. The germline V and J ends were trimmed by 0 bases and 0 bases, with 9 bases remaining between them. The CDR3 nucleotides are TGTGCCAGCAGTTACTCGAGTAGCCGCTCTGGAAACACCATATATTTT. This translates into CASSYSSSRSGNTIYF.

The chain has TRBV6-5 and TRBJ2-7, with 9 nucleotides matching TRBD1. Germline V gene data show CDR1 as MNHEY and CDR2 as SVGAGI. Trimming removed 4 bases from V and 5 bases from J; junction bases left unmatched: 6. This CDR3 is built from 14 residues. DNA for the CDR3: TGTGCCAGCAGTTTCGACAGGGGGGTCGACGAGCAGTACTTC. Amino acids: CASSFDRGVDEQYF.

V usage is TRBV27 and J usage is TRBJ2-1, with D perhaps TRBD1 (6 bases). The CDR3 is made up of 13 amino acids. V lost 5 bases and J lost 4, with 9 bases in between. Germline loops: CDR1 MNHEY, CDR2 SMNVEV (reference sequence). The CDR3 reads CASSPGQYNEQFF. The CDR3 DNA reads TGTGCCAGCAGTCCAGGACAGTACAATGAGCAGTTCTTC.

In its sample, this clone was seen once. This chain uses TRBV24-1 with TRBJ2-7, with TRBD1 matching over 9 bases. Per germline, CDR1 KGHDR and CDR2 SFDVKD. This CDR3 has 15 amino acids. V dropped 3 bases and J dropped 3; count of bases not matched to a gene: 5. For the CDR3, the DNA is TGTGCCACCAGTGATGGGGTGGGACAGGGCTACGAGCAGTACTTC. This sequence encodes CATSDGVGQGYEQYF.